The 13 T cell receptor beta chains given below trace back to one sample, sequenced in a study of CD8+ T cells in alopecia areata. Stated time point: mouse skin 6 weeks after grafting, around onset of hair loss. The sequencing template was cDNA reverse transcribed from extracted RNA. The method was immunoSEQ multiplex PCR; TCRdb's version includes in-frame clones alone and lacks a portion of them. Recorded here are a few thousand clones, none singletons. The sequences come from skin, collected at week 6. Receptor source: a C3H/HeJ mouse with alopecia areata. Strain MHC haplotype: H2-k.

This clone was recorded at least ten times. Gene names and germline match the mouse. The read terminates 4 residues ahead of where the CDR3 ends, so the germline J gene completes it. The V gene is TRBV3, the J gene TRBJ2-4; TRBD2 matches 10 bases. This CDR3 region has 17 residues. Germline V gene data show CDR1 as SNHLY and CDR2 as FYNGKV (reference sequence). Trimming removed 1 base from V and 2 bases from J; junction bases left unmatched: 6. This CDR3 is CASSLGLGGRFQNTLYF. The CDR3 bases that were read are TGTGCCAGCAGCTTAGGTCTGGGGGGGCGTTTTCAAAAC. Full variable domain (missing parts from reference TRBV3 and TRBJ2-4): GPKVLQIPSHQIIDMGQMVTLNCDPVSNHLYFYWYKQILGQQMEFLVNFYNGKVMEKSKLFKDQFSVERPDGSYFTLKIQPTALEDSAVYFCASSLGLGGRFQNTLYFGAGTRLSVL.

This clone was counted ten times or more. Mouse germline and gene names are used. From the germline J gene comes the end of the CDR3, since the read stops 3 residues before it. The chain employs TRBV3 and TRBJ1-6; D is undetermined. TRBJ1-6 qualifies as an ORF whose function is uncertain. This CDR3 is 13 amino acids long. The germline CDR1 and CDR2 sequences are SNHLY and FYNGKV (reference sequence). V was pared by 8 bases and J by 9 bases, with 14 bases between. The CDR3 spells CASPPRGVSPLYF. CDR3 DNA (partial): TGTGCCAGCCCTCCTCGTGGGGTTTCGCCC.

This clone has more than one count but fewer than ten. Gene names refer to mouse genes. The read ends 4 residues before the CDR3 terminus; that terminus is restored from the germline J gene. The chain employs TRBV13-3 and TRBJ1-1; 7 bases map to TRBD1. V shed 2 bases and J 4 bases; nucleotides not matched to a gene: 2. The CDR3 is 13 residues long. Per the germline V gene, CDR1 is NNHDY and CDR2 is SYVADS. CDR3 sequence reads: CASSEAGGTEVFF. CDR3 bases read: TGTGCCAGCAGTGAGGCAGGGGGCACA.

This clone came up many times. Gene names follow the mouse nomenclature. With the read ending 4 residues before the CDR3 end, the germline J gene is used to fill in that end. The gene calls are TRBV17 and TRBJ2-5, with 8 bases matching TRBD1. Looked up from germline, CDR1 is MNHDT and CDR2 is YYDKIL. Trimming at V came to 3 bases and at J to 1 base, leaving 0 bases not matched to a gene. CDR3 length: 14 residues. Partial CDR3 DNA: TGTGCTAGCAGTAGGGACAGGGACCAAGAC. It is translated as CASSRDRDQD. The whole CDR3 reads CASSRDRDQDTQYF.

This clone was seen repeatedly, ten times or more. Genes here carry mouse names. CDR3 DNA (partial): TGTGCCAGCAGCCGGACTGGGGGGGCGCACTATGCT. Its protein product is CASSRTGGAHYA. The full CDR3 reads CASSRTGGAHYAEQFF. The chain has TRBV5 and TRBJ2-1, with 13 nucleotides matching TRBD2. The CDR3 end falls 4 residues outside the read, so it is completed with the germline J gene. V was clipped by 4 bases and J by 2 bases; unmatched bases: 2. The CDR3 runs to 16 residues. Germline-derived CDR1 and CDR2 are LGHNA and YNLKQL (reference sequence).

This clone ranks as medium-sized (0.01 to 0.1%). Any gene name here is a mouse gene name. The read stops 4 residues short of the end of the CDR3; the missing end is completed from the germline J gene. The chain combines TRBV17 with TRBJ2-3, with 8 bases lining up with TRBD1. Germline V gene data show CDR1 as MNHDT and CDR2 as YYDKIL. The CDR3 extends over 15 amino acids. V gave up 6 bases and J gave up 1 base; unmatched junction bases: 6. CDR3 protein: CASSRPGQGAETLYF. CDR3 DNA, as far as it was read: TGTGCTAGCAGCCGTCCGGGACAGGGTGCAGAA.

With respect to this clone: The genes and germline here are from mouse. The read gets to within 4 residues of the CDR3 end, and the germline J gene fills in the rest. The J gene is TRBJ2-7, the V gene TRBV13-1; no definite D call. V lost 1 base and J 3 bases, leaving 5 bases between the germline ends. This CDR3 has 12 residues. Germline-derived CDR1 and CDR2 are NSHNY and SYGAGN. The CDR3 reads CASSDNSYEQYF. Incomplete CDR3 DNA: TGTGCCAGCAGTGATAACAGCTAT.

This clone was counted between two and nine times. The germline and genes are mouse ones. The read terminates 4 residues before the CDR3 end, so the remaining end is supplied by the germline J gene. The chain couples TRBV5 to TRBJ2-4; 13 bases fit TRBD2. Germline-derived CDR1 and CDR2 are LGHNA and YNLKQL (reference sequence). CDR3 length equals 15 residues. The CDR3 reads CASSQDWGGENTLYF. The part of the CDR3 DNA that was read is TGTGCCAGCAGCCAGGACTGGGGGGGCGAAAAC.

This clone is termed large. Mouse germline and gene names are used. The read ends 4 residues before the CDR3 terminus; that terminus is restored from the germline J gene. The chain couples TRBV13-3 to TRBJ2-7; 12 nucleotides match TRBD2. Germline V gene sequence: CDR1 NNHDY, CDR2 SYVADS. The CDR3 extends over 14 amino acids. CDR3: CASSWTGGGYEQYF. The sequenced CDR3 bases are TGTGCCAGCAGTTGGACTGGGGGGGGTTAT.

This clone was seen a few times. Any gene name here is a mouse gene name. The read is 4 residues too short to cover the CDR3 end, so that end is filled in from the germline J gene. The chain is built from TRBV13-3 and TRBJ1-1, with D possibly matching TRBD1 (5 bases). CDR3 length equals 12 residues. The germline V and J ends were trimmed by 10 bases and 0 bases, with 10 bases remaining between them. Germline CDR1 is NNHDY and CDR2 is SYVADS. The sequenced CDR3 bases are TGTGCCGGAGGGGATGCAAACACA. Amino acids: CAGGDANT. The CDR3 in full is CAGGDANTEVFF.

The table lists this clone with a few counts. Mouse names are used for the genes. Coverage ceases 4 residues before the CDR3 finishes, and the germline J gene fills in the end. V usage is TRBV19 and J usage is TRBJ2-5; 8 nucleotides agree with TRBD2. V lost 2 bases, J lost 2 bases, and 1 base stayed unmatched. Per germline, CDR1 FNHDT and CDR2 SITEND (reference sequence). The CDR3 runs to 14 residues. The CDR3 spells CASSITGGQDTQYF. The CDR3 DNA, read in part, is TGTGCCAGCAGTATTACTGGGGGCCAAGAC.

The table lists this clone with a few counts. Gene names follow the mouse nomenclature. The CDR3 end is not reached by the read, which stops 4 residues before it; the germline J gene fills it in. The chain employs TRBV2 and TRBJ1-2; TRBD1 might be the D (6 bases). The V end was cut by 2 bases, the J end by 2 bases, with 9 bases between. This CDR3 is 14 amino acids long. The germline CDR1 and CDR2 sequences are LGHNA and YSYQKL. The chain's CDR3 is CASSQIRGNSDYTF. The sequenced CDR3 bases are TGTGCCAGCAGCCAAATCAGGGGTAACTCC.

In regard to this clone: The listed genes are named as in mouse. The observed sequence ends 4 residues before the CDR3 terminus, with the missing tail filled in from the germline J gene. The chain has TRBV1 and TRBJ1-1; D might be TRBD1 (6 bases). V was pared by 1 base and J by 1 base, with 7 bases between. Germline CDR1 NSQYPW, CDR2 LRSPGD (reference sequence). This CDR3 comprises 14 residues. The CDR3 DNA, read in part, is TGCACCTGCAGTGCAGGGGACAAAAACACA. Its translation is CTCSAGDKNT. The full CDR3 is CTCSAGDKNTEVFF.